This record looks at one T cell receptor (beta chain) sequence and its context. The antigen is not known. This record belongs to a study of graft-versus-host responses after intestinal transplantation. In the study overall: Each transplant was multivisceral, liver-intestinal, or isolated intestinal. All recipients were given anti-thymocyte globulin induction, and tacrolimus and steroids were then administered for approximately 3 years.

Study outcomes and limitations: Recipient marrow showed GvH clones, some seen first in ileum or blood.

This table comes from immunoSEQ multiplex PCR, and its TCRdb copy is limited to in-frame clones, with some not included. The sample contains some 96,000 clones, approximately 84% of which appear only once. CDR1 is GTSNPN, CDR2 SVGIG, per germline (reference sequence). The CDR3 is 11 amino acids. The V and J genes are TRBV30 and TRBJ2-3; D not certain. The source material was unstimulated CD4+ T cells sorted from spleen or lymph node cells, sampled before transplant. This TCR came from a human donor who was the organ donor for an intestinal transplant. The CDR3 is CGAKLWDTQYF. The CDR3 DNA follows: TGTGGCGCAAAACTTTGGGATACGCAGTATTTT.